A selection of T cell receptor beta chains follows, all from one sample in a study of T-cell reconstitution after alpha-beta-depleted transplantation in children. From the PCR reads, TCRdb called clonotypes with MiXCR, one entry per CDR3 protein. The repertoire holds roughly 120,000 distinct CDR3 sequences, with 23% as singletons. Sample: PBMCs, mostly from graft donor cells, taken 180 days after TCRalphabeta/CD19-depleted stem cell transplant. The source is a male patient aged 2-9 years who had a stem cell transplant for chronic granulomatous disease, so the T cells may come from the graft donor. The CDR3 runs from the conserved cysteine through the conserved F or W. Fields, in order: D gene, clone size, J gene, V gene, CDR3 DNA, CDR3 protein. A D gene is named only where the DNA matches it firmly. Some rows have no size entry. The others give once, few or many, or a class for an expanded clone.

.,.,TRBJ2-1,TRBV10-3,TGTGCCATCAGCCACGGTAGCGGAGAGCAGTTCTTC,CAISHGSGEQFF
.,.,TRBJ2-7,TRBV27,TGTGCCAGCAGTTTCGGAGGAGAGGGAACCTACGAGCAGTACTTC,CASSFGGEGTYEQYF
.,few,TRBJ2-1,TRBV5-6,TGTGCCAGCACCCCCTCTGGGCCCTACAATGAGCAGTTCTTC,CASTPSGPYNEQFF
TRBD2,many,TRBJ2-7,TRBV7-8,TGTGCCAGCAGCTTAGGGGACTATGGGAACGAGCAGTACTTC,CASSLGDYGNEQYF
TRBD2,many,TRBJ2-7,TRBV20-1,TGCAGTGCTAACCCCCACTGGGAGGGCGTCTACGAGCAGTACTTC,CSANPHWEGVYEQYF
TRBD1,.,TRBJ2-1,TRBV7-8,TGTGCCAGCATTTCGGGACAGGGGTGGAATGAGCAGTTCTTC,CASISGQGWNEQFF
.,many,TRBJ2-1,TRBV20-1,TGCAGTGCTCAAAAAATGGAATCCTACAATGAGCAGTTCTTC,CSAQKMESYNEQFF
.,many,TRBJ2-5,TRBV29-1,TGCAGCGTTGGGGGACGGACCCAAGAGACCCAGTACTTC,CSVGGRTQETQYF
.,.,TRBJ2-5,TRBV5-1,TGCGCCAGCAGCTTATATGACCGGGACCAAGAGACCCAGTACTTC,CASSLYDRDQETQYF
TRBD1,.,TRBJ2-1,TRBV29-1,TGCAGCGTAAACTGGGGGACAGGGCCTTACAATGAGCAGTTCTTC,CSVNWGTGPYNEQFF
.,few,TRBJ2-1,TRBV20-1,TGCAGTGCTAGAGATGGGACAAATTATGAGCAGTTCTTC,CSARDGTNYEQFF
.,.,TRBJ2-4,TRBV20-1,TGCAGTGCTAGACAGGTAGCCAAAAACATTCAGTACTTC,CSARQVAKNIQYF
.,.,TRBJ2-1,TRBV15,TGTGCCACCAGCAGAGATACAGGGTACAATGAGCAGTTCTTC,CATSRDTGYNEQFF
.,many,TRBJ2-7,TRBV11-3,TGTGCCAGCAGCCAAATCGTGGAGCAGTACTTC,CASSQIVEQYF
.,few,TRBJ2-2,TRBV7-2,TGTGCCAGCAGCTTAGCCGGCGGCGGGGAGCTGTTTTTT,CASSLAGGGELFF
.,.,TRBJ2-6,TRBV20-1,TGCAGTGCTAGAGAGCAGACCTCTGGGGCCAACGTCCTGACTTTC,CSAREQTSGANVLTF
TRBD1,many,TRBJ2-1,TRBV12-3/TRBV12-4,TGTGCCAGCAGTTTAACAGGGGGAGTAAACAATGAGCAGTTCTTC,CASSLTGGVNNEQFF
TRBD1,few,TRBJ2-3,TRBV7-6,TGTGCCAGCAGCTTAAAGCAGGGGGTGGGCACAGATACGCAGTATTTT,CASSLKQGVGTDTQYF
TRBD1,few,TRBJ2-7,TRBV5-5,TGTGCCAGCAGCTCCAATGCAGGGACAGGGACCTACGAGCAGTACTTC,CASSSNAGTGTYEQYF
TRBD2,many,TRBJ2-5,TRBV29-1,TGCAGCGTTGAAACCTGGGAGGGGGAGACCCAGTACTTC,CSVETWEGETQYF
TRBD1,.,TRBJ2-1,TRBV3-1,TGCGGGGACAGACGCAACAATGAGCAGTTCTTC,CGDRRNNEQFF
.,many,TRBJ2-1,TRBV11-2,TGTGCCAGCAGCGCCCGCCGGGGGTACAATGAGCAGTTCTTC,CASSARRGYNEQFF
TRBD2,.,TRBJ2-7,TRBV7-2,TGTGCCAGCAGCTTAGAGACTAGCGGGGGTGCCTACGAGCAGTACTTC,CASSLETSGGAYEQYF
TRBD1,few,TRBJ2-7,TRBV7-2,TGTGCCAGCAGCTTAGGAACAGGGGTCCACGAGCAGTACTTC,CASSLGTGVHEQYF
.,many,TRBJ1-3,TRBV28,TGTGCCAGCAGATCAGCAGAGTCCTCTGGAAACACCATATATTTT,CASRSAESSGNTIYF
TRBD1,few,TRBJ2-7,TRBV7-9,TGTGCCAGCAGCTTTAGTTGGGACAGGGACAACGAGCAGTACTTC,CASSFSWDRDNEQYF
TRBD1,.,TRBJ2-1,TRBV15,TGTGCCACCAGCAGAGATCCAGGGGGCTCCTACAATGAGCAGTTCTTC,CATSRDPGGSYNEQFF
TRBD1,.,TRBJ1-5,TRBV20-1,TGCAGTGCTGAGCCAGGGGGCATTCAGCCCCAGCATTTT,CSAEPGGIQPQHF
TRBD2,.,TRBJ2-1,TRBV12-3/TRBV12-4,TGTGCCAGCAGTTCTAATCCCTTCCTGGGACTAAGCGGGAGCTCCTACAATGAGCAGTTCTTC,CASSSNPFLGLSGSSYNEQFF
.,.,TRBJ2-5,TRBV15,TGTGCCACCAGCAGAGATCCCGCCGAGACCCAGTACTTC,CATSRDPAETQYF
.,.,TRBJ2-7,TRBV12-3/TRBV12-4,TGTGCCAGCAGTCGAAGGACGATGGCGTTACAGTACTTC,CASSRRTMALQYF
TRBD2,.,TRBJ2-1,TRBV5-6,TGTGCCAGCAGCCCAACTTATAGAGCGGGAGGCAACAATGAGCAGTTCTTC,CASSPTYRAGGNNEQFF
TRBD2,few,TRBJ2-5,TRBV4-3,TGCGCCAGCAGCCAAGTTCCGTGGTCTAGCGGGTACGAAGAGACCCAGTACTTC,CASSQVPWSSGYEETQYF
.,.,TRBJ1-2,TRBV5-1,TGCGCCAGCAGCTTGGAAAGCTATGGCTACACCTTC,CASSLESYGYTF
TRBD1,.,TRBJ2-5,TRBV30,TGTGCCGCACACCGGGACAGCCAAGAGACCCAGTACTTC,CAAHRDSQETQYF
.,.,TRBJ2-5,TRBV12-3/TRBV12-4,TGTGCCAGCAGTTTCTTTACGGAGACCCAGTACTTC,CASSFFTETQYF
TRBD2,.,TRBJ2-4,TRBV20-1,TGCAGTGCTAGCCGGCGGGAGGGTCAAAACATTCAGTACTTC,CSASRREGQNIQYF
TRBD2,few,TRBJ2-3,TRBV20-1,TGCAGTGCTAGCACTAGCGGCCGTAAAGGCACAGATACGCAGTATTTT,CSASTSGRKGTDTQYF
.,many,TRBJ2-7,TRBV15,TGTGCCACCAGCAAATTAGGGTACGAGCAGTACTTC,CATSKLGYEQYF
.,many,TRBJ1-2,TRBV20-1,TGCAGTGCCAGCCTCACAACCGTCTATGGCTACACCTTC,CSASLTTVYGYTF
.,.,TRBJ1-2,TRBV7-2,TGTGCCAGCAGTTTCCCAGGGCTCCCTGGCTACACCTTC,CASSFPGLPGYTF
.,.,TRBJ2-7,TRBV7-2,TGTGCCAGCAGCTTACCCCCTTACGAGCAGTACTTC,CASSLPPYEQYF